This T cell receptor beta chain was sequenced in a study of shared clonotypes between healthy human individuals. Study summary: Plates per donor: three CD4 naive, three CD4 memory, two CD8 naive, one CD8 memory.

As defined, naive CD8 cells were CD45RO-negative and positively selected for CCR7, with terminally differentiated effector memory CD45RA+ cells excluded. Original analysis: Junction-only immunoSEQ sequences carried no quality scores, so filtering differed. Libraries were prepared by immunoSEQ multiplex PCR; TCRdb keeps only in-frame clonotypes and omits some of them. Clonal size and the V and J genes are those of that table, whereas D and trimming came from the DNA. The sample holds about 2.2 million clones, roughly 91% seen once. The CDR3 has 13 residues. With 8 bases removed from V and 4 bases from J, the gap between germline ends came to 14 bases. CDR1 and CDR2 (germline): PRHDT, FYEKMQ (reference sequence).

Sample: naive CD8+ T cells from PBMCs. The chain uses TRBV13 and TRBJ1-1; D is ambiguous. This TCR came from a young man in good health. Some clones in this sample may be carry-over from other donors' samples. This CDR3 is CASHPLGSTEAFF. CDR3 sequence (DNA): TGTGCCAGCCACCCCCTGGGGTCCACTGAAGCTTTCTTT.